This T cell receptor beta chain was identified during a study of T cell responses to AZD1222 COVID-19 vaccine. Notes on the study in general: Mapped onto spike, vaccine-associated CD4 TCRs spanned it and were dominant at 160-218 and 743-854. All repertoire sampling was performed exclusively after the peak T cell response. Targets within unmutated variant regions were reportedly found for nearly half of spike-specific TCRs.

Concerning this clone: Its antigen is unknown.

Looked up from germline, CDR1 is SGHVS and CDR2 is FQNEAQ. The CDR3 runs to 18 residues. J lost 6 bases, V lost 6 bases, and 15 bases had no gene match. Sequencing was performed with immunoSEQ multiplex PCR; in TCRdb, only in-frame clones are kept and a portion is missing. The top ten hold about 5% of the sample, which has nearly 110,000 clones, roughly 87% seen once. Second-dose intervals near 4 or 12 weeks were combined. The V call is TRBV7-8, the J call TRBJ2-1; 12 nucleotides match TRBD2. The sample was peripheral blood, taken 28 days after the second AZD1222 dose. The TCR sequence derives from an adult who received the AZD1222 COVID-19 vaccine. CDR3 sequence (DNA): TGTGCCAGCAGACAAGAGTCACTAGCGGGGGGCCCGGGCAATGAGCAGTTCTTC. As protein: CASRQESLAGGPGNEQFF.